These 13 T cell receptor beta chains share one sample of origin, sequenced in a study of CD8 T cells in ankylosing spondylitis. TCRdb analysed the 5' RACE reads with MiXCR anew, one entry per CDR3 protein. In the table there are around 23,000 distinct CDR3 sequences, approximately 16% of which are singletons. What was sequenced was blood. All receptors derive from a male donor with ankylosing spondylitis or in good health (not recorded which).

This clonotype was counted ten times or more. The chain carries TRBV29-1 and TRBJ2-7; 7 bases align to TRBD2. This CDR3 has 12 residues. CDR1 and CDR2 from the germline V gene are SQVTM and ANQGSEA. The ends lost 6 bases at V and 7 bases at J; junction bases unmatched: 9. The CDR3 DNA sequence: TGCAGCGTGGGCAGCGGGGAGGGAGAGCAGTACGTC. It codes for CSVGSGEGEQYV.

This clonotype was picked up many times. The chain has TRBV7-9 and TRBJ2-1; a possible D gene is TRBD2 (5 bases). V lost 1 base and J 8 bases, leaving 12 bases between the germline ends. CDR1 is SEHNR and CDR2 is FQNEAQ in the germline V gene (reference sequence). This CDR3 has 14 residues. For the CDR3, the DNA is TGTGCCAGCAGCTTAGTTGGGCTAGCCCATGAGCAGTTCTTC. This gives the protein CASSLVGLAHEQFF.

This clonotype was observed a few times. The chain combines TRBV5-1 with TRBJ2-2, with D possibly being TRBD2 (5 bases). With 4 bases removed from V and 1 base from J, the gap between germline ends came to 11 bases. The CDR3 has 15 residues. Germline V gives CDR1 SGHRS, CDR2 YFSETQ. CDR3 sequence (DNA): TGCGCCAGCAGCCCACGCGGGCGGAACACCGGGGAGCTGTTTTTT. It codes for CASSPRGRNTGELFF.

By share of the sample, this clonotype is medium-sized. This chain connects TRBV5-1 to TRBJ2-1; D ambiguous. This CDR3 comprises 11 residues. Trimming pared 1 base from V and 5 bases from J, leaving 1 base between. In germline, CDR1 is SGHRS, CDR2 YFSETQ. DNA for the CDR3: TGCGCCAGCAGCTTGAACAATGAGCAGTTCTTC. Protein sequence: CASSLNNEQFF.

This clonotype was counted between two and nine times. The chain is built from TRBV28 and TRBJ2-5; possibly TRBD1 for D (7 bases). Germline V gene sequence: CDR1 MDHEN, CDR2 SYDVKM. The CDR3 extends over 15 amino acids. V was clipped by 7 bases and J by 4 bases, with 19 bases between them. The DNA for the CDR3 is TGTGCCAGCAAAACGGGACAGCACGGGGGAGAGACCCAGTACTTC. This encodes CASKTGQHGGETQYF. The full variable domain, with the rest looked up from reference TRBV28 and TRBJ2-5, is DVKVTQSSRYLVKRTGEKVFLECVQDMDHENMFWYRQDPGLGLRLIYFSYDVKMKEKGDIPEGYSVSREKKERFSLILESASTNQTSMYLCASKTGQHGGETQYFGPGTRLLVL.

This clonotype has a handful of counts. V usage is TRBV20-1 and J usage is TRBJ2-7; D remains unclear. The CDR3 contains 13 residues. The germline V gene has CDR1 DFQATT and CDR2 SNEGSKA (reference sequence). The CDR3 is CSGIKTSRYEQYF. The DNA of the CDR3 is TGCAGCGGAATCAAGACATCACGGTACGAGCAGTACTTC.

This clonotype occurred many times. The V gene is TRBV7-2, the J gene TRBJ2-2; possibly TRBD2 for D (5 bases). With 3 bases removed from V and 3 bases from J, the gap between germline ends came to 14 bases. The length of the CDR3 is 16 residues. Germline V CDR1 and CDR2: SGHTA, FQGNSA. In DNA form, the CDR3 reads TGTGCCAGCAGCTTGGTAGCTACTAGTCACACCGGGGAGCTGTTTTTT. Protein product: CASSLVATSHTGELFF.

This clonotype was seen a handful of times. The chain is built from TRBV7-2 and TRBJ1-4; D unresolved. CDR1 SGHTA and CDR2 FQGNSA come from the germline V gene. V lost 2 bases to trimming and J lost 3 bases, with 16 bases between them. The CDR3 loop spans 17 amino acids. The chain's CDR3 is CASSLSPFGRANEKLFF. The CDR3 region has the DNA TGTGCCAGCAGCTTATCCCCCTTTGGGCGGGCTAATGAAAAACTGTTTTTT. Full variable domain (remainder filled in from reference TRBV7-2 and TRBJ1-4): GAGVSQSPSNKVTEKGKDVELRCDPISGHTALYWYRQSLGQGLEFLIYFQGNSAPDKSGLPSDRFSAERTGGSVSTLTIQRTQQEDSAVYLCASSLSPFGRANEKLFFGSGTQLSVL.

This clonotype was seen only a few times. The gene calls are TRBV9 and TRBJ2-2; 9 positions agree with TRBD1. The germline V gene has CDR1 SGDLS and CDR2 YYNGEE. The length of the CDR3 is 18 residues. V gave up 3 bases and J gave up 3 bases; unmatched junction bases: 12. The CDR3 bases are TGTGCCAGCAGCGATGAAAGCACAGGGGGCTTCGACACCGGGGAGCTGTTTTTT. Protein: CASSDESTGGFDTGELFF.

The chain employs TRBV28 and TRBJ2-3; D is possibly TRBD2 (6 bases). V was pared by 8 bases and J by 2 bases, with 14 bases between. Germline-derived CDR1 and CDR2 are MDHEN and SYDVKM. This CDR3 spans 14 amino acids. CDR3 in amino acids: CASRGGVTTDTQYF. The CDR3, as DNA: TGTGCCAGCCGGGGAGGTGTCACCACAGATACGCAGTATTTT.

The J gene is TRBJ2-7, the V gene TRBV7-2, with TRBD2 matching 11 bases. The CDR3 has 14 amino acids. CDR1 and CDR2 from the germline V gene are SGHTA and FQGNSA. The J segment lost 3 bases and the V segment lost 2 bases, leaving 0 bases of the junction unmatched. As DNA, the CDR3 is TGTGCCAGCAGCTTAACTAGCGGGGGCTACGAGCAGTACGTC. Translated: CASSLTSGGYEQYV.

This clonotype was seen many times. The rearrangement joins TRBV7-8 to TRBJ2-7; 9 bases agree with TRBD1. V lost 3 bases and J lost 5; bases outside the gene matches: 8. The CDR3 totals 15 residues. Germline CDR1 SGHVS, CDR2 FQNEAQ. CDR3: CASSFEWTGDHEQYV. The DNA of the CDR3 is TGTGCCAGCAGCTTTGAGTGGACAGGGGACCACGAGCAGTACGTC.

This clonotype was counted only a few times. The chain employs TRBV29-1 and TRBJ2-5, with 9 bases matching TRBD1. This CDR3 region has 13 residues. Per germline, CDR1 SQVTM and CDR2 ANQGSEA. Trimming at V came to 2 bases and at J to 5 bases, leaving 3 bases not matched to a gene. In nucleotides, the CDR3 is TGCAGCGTTGAACACAGGGGGCAGGAGACCCAGTACTTC. Protein sequence: CSVEHRGQETQYF.